These T cell receptor beta chains were read from a single sample in a study of T cells in Graves' hyperthyroidism and ophthalmopathy. TCRdb ran MiXCR on the multiplex PCR reads and lists one entry per CDR3 protein. Of around 250,000 distinct CDR3 sequences listed, approximately 14% were seen once; the top ten hold 10% to 15%. The sequencing sample was made of blood. Receptor source: a middle-aged woman with Graves' hyperthyroidism that later progressed to Graves' ophthalmopathy. Both conserved end residues are part of each CDR3. Each record gives: V gene, D gene, J gene, clone size, CDR3 protein, CDR3 DNA. The D gene is left open where the match is weak. Clone size, where shown, is once, few, many, or a class for clones that have expanded.

V: TRBV28; D: TRBD1; J: TRBJ2-7; size: many; CDR3: CASSPWTGTYEQYF; DNA: TGTGCCAGCAGTCCCTGGACAGGCACCTACGAGCAGTACTTC
V: TRBV11-2; D: .; J: TRBJ1-1; size: many; CDR3: CASSSYLGRAEAFF; DNA: TGTGCCAGCAGCTCTTACTTGGGTCGGGCTGAAGCTTTCTTT
V: TRBV7-9; D: .; J: TRBJ1-1; size: many; CDR3: CASSLSFSATNTEAFF; DNA: TGTGCCAGCAGCTTAAGTTTCTCGGCAACGAACACTGAAGCTTTCTTT
V: TRBV5-1; D: .; J: TRBJ2-7; size: many; CDR3: CASSFSEFGYEQYF; DNA: TGCGCCAGCAGCTTTTCAGAATTCGGCTACGAGCAGTACTTC
V: TRBV5-1; D: .; J: TRBJ2-3; size: .; CDR3: CASSPAWRPSLYTQYF; DNA: TGTGCCAGCAGCCCGGCCTGGCGGCCCTCATTGTATACGCAGTATTTT
V: TRBV29-1; D: .; J: TRBJ2-3; size: many; CDR3: CSVFPQAISTDTQYF; DNA: TGCAGCGTGTTTCCGCAGGCGATTAGCACAGATACGCAGTATTTT
V: TRBV27; D: TRBD1; J: TRBJ2-7; size: many; CDR3: CASRLWSGGFDEQYF; DNA: TGTGCCAGCAGATTGTGGTCAGGGGGCTTCGACGAGCAGTACTTC
V: TRBV11-2; D: TRBD2; J: TRBJ2-3; size: .; CDR3: CASSIGLAGDTDTQYF; DNA: TGTGCCAGCAGCATCGGACTAGCGGGGGACACAGATACGCAGTATTTT
V: TRBV28; D: TRBD1; J: TRBJ2-3; size: .; CDR3: CASSSAGTGSGDTQYF; DNA: TGTGCCAGCAGTTCCGCCGGGACAGGGAGCGGAGATACGCAGTATTTT
V: TRBV6-1; D: .; J: TRBJ2-7; size: many; CDR3: CASSEVGQGIDEQYF; DNA: TGTGCCAGCAGTGAAGTGGGGCAGGGGATCGACGAGCAGTACTTC
V: TRBV20-1; D: TRBD2; J: TRBJ2-1; size: many; CDR3: CSARDISGQTWYNEQFF; DNA: TGCAGTGCTAGAGATATTAGCGGGCAGACTTGGTACAATGAGCAGTTCTTC